This T cell receptor beta chain stems from a study of Tregs in tolerant kidney transplant recipients. Study-wide points: For some patients, primers changed over time, blocking nucleotide-level comparison.

The protocol was immunoSEQ multiplex PCR, while the TCRdb copy is restricted to in-frame clones and leaves out a portion. This sample yields roughly 64,000 clones, of which about 89% are seen a single time; under 4.5% belongs to the top ten. Germline assignment: CDR1 SGHDT and CDR2 YYEEEE. This CDR3 is built from 14 residues. Mixed chimerism was transient after nonmyeloablative marrow transplants from related graft donors. Unstimulated Tregs (CD4+CD25+CD127-) and CD4+CD25- non-Tregs were sorted from PBMCs. With respect to this clone: Its antigen is unknown.

The sequencing used CD4+ T cells from blood (PBMCs), collected 6 months after the transplant. The chain couples TRBV5-6 to TRBJ2-5; 9 nucleotides align to TRBD1. The J call is uncertain, as TRBJ2-7 better fits the DNA end. This receptor was taken from a human patient who received a combined kidney and bone marrow transplant. The T cells may partly be graft donor cells. The CDR3 bases are TGTGCCAGCAGCTTCGACAGGGGGGTTTACGAGCAGTACTTC. It encodes CASSFDRGVYEQYF.